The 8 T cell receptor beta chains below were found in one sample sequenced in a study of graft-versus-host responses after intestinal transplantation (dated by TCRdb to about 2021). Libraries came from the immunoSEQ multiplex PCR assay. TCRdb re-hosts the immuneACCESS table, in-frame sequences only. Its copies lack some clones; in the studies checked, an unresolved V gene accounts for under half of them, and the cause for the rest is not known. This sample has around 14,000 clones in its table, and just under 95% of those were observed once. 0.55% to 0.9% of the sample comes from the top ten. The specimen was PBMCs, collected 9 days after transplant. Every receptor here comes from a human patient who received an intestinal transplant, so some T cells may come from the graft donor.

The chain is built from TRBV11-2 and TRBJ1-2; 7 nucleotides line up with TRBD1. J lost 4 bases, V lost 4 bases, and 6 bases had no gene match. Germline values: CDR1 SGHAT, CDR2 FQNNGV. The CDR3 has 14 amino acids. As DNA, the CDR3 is TGTGCCAGCAGCTCGACAGGGAAACTCTATGGCTACACCTTC. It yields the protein CASSSTGKLYGYTF.

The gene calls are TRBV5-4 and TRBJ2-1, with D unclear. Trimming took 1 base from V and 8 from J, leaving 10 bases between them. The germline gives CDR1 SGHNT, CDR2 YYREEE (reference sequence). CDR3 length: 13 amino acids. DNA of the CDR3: TGTGCCAGCAGCTTGTATTCCCTGGATGAGCAGTTCTTC. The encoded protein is CASSLYSLDEQFF.

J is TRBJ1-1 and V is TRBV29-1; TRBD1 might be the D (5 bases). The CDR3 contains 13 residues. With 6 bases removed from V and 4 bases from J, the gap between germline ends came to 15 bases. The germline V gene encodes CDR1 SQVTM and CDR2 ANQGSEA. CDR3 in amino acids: CSVFTWGFTEAFF. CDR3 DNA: TGCAGCGTCTTTACTTGGGGCTTCACTGAAGCTTTCTTT.

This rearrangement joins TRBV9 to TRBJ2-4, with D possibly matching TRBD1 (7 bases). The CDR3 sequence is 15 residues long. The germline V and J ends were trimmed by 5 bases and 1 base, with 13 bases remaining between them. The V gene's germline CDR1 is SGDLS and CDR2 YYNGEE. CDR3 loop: CASSPGGSAKNIQYF. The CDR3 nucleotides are TGTGCCAGCAGTCCAGGGGGGTCGGCCAAAAACATTCAGTACTTC.

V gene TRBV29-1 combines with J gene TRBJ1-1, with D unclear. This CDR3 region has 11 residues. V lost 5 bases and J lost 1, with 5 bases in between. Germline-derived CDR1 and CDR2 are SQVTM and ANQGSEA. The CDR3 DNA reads TGCAGCGTTCTAACGAACACTGAAGCTTTCTTT. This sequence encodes CSVLTNTEAFF.

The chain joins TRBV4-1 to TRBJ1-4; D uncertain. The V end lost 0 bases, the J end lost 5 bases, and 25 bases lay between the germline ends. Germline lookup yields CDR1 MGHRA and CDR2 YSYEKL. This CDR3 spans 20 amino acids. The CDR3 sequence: CASSQDPPPTLVQINEKLFF. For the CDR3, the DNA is TGCGCCAGCAGCCAAGACCCACCCCCCACTCTGGTTCAGATAAATGAAAAACTGTTTTTT.

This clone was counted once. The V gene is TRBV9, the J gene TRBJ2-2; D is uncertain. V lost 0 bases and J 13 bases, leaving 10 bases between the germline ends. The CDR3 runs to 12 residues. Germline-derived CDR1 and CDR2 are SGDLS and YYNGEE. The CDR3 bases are TGTGCCAGCAGCGTAGTGAGTGGCTTGCTGTTTTTT. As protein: CASSVVSGLLFF. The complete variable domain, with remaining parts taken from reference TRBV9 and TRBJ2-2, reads DSGVTQTPKHLITATGQRVTLRCSPRSGDLSVYWYQQSLDQGLQFLIQYYNGEERAKGNILERFSAQQFPDLHSELNLSSLELGDSALYFCASSVVSGLLFFGEGSRLTVL.

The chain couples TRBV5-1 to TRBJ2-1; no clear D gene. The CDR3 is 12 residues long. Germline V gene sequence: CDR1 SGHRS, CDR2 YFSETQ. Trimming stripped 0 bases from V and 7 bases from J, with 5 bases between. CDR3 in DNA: TGCGCCAGCAGCTTGGGCCTTAATGAGCAGTTCTTC. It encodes CASSLGLNEQFF.